This TCR beta chain stems from a study of cytomegalovirus exposure and HLA in healthy donors. Study at large: Prior work identified around 120 million unique TCR beta sequences in 150 million to 200 million T cells. Study-wide findings and caveats: Prediction of most subjects' HLA-A and HLA-B alleles by TCR beta sequences was reportedly accurate. Reportedly, diagnosis of cytomegalovirus status by the classifier showed high specificity and sensitivity. With further analysis later on, most CMV-associated TCR beta chains appeared HLA-restricted.

The primer mix had 60 Vbeta and 13 Jbeta primers. Data came from immunoSEQ multiplex PCR; TCRdb stores just in-frame clones and leaves some out. The sample contains about 140,000 clones, 79% of which appear only once. A note on this clone: Its antigen is still unknown.

This CDR3 has 13 amino acids. J gave up 14 bases and V 5 bases, and 10 bases lay outside the gene matches. Germline V CDR1 and CDR2: MNHEY, SVGAGI. The sample was PBMCs. J is TRBJ2-1 and V is TRBV6-5; 9 bases agree with TRBD1. The source is a female donor in good health and CMV-seronegative. CDR3 amino acids: CASSLRKGQGEFF. In DNA form, the CDR3 reads TGTGCCAGCAGTCTACGCAAGGGACAGGGCGAGTTCTTC.